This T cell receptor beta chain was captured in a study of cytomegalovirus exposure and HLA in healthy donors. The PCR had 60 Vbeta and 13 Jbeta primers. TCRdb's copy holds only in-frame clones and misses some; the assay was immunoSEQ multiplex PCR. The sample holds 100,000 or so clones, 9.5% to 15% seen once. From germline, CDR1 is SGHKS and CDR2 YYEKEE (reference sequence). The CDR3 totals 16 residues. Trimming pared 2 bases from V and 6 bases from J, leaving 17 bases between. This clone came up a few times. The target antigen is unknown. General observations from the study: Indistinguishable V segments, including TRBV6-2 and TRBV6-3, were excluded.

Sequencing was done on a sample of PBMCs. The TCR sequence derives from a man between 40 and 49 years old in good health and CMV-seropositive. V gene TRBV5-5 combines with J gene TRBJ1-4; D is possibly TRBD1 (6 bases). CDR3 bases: TGTGCCAGCAGCTTCCCCAGGGGCAGAGGGGATGAAAAACTGTTTTTT. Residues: CASSFPRGRGDEKLFF.